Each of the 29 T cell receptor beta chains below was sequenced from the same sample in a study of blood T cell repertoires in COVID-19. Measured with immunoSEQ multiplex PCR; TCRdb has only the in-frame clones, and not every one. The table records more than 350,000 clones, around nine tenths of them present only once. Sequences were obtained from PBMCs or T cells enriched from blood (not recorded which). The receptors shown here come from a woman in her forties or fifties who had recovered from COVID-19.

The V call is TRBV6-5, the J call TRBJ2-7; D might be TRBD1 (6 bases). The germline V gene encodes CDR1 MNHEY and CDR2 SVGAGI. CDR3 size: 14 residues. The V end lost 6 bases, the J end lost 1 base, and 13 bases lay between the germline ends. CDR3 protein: CASRRPGQSYEQYF. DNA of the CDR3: TGTGCCAGCAGAAGACCGGGACAATCCTACGAGCAGTACTTC.

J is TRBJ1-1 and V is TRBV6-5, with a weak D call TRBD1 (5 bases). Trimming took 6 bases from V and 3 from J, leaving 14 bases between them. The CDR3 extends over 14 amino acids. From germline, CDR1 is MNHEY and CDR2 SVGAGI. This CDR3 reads CASSPPGGDTEAFF. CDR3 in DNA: TGTGCCAGCAGCCCCCCCGGGGGGGACACTGAAGCTTTCTTT.

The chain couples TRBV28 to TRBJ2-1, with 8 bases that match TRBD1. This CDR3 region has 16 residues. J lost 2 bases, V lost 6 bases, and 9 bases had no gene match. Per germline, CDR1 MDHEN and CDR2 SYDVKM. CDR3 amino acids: CASSKSGGRTYNEQFF. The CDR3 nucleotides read TGTGCCAGCAGCAAATCAGGGGGCCGCACCTACAATGAGCAGTTCTTC.

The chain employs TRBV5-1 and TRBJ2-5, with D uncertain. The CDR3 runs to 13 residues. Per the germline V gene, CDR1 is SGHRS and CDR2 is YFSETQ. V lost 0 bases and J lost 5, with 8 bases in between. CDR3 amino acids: CASSLGSRETQYF. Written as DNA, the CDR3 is TGCGCCAGCAGCTTGGGATCACGGGAGACCCAGTACTTC.

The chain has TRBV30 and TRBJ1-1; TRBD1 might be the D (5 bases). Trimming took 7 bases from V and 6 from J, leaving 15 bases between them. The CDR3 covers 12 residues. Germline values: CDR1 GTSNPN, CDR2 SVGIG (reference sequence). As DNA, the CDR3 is TGTGCCTTACGTCTGGGGGGACCTGAAGCTTTCTTT. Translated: CALRLGGPEAFF.

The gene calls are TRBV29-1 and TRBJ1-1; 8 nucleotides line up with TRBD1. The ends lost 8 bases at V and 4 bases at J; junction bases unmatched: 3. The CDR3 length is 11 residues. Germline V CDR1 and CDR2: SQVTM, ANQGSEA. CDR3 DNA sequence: TGCAGCACCGGACAGGGCACTGAAGCTTTCTTT. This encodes CSTGQGTEAFF.

The CDR3 protein is CASSQSPSGAGGELFF. The CDR3 region has the DNA TGTGCCAGCAGCCAAAGCCCTAGCGGGGCTGGCGGGGAGCTGTTTTTT. The chain joins TRBV3-1 (or the pseudogene TRBV3-2) to TRBJ2-2; 9 positions agree with TRBD2. The length of the CDR3 is 16 residues. V shed 2 bases, J shed 7 bases, and the junction held 8 bases outside the gene matches. Germline V gene data show CDR1 as LGHDT and CDR2 as YNNKEL (reference sequence).

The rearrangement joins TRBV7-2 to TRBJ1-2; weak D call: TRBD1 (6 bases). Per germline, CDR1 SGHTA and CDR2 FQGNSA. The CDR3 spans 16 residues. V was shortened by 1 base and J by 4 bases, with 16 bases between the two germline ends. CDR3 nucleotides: TGTGCCAGCAGCTTAGATGGGGGGGCGGACTCCTATGGCTACACCTTC. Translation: CASSLDGGADSYGYTF.

In DNA form, the CDR3 reads TGCGCCAGCAGCCAAGCAGACAGGGGGCTTTCCTACGAGCAGTACTTC. It specifies CASSQADRGLSYEQYF. The chain employs TRBV4-1 and TRBJ2-7, with 10 bases aligning to TRBD1. The germline gives CDR1 MGHRA, CDR2 YSYEKL. The CDR3 spans 16 residues. V shed 1 base, J shed 1 base, and the junction held 4 bases outside the gene matches.

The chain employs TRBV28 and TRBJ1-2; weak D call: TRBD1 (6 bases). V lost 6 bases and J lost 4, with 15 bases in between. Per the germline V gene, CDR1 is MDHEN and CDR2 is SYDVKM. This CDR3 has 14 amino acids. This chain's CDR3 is CASSSPRGIYGYTF. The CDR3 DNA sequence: TGTGCCAGCAGCTCTCCCAGGGGTATCTATGGCTACACCTTC.

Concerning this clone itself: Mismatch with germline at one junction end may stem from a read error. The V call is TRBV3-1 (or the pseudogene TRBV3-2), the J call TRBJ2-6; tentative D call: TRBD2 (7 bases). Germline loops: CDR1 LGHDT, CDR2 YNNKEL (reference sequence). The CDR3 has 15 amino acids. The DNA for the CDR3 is TGTGCCAGCAACCAACGGGGGGCCGGGGCCAACGTCCTGACTTTC. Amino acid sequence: CASNQRGAGANVLTF.

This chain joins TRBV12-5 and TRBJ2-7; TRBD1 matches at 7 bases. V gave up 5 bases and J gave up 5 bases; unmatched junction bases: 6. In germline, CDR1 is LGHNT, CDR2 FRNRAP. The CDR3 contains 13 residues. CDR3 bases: TGTGCTAGTGGTCCTTCAGGGGGTCACGAGCAGTACTTC. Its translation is CASGPSGGHEQYF.

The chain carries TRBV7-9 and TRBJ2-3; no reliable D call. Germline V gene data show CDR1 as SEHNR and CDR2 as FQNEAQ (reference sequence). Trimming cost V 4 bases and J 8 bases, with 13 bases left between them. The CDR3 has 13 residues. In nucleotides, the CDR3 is TGTGCCAGCAGCTCACCATCCTTGAGTACGCAGTATTTT. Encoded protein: CASSSPSLSTQYF.

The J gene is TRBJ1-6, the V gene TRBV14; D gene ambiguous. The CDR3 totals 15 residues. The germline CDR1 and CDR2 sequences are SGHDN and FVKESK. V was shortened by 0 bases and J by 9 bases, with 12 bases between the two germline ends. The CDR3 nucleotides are TGTGCCAGCAGCCAAGATCTTTCAACTAGTTCACCCCTCCACTTT. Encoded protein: CASSQDLSTSSPLHF.

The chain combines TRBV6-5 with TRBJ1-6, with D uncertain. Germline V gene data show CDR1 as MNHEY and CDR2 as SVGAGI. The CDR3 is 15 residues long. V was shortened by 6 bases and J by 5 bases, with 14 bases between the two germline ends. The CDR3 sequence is CASRPPRTHNSPLHF. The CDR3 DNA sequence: TGTGCCAGCAGGCCCCCCAGAACACATAATTCACCCCTCCACTTT.

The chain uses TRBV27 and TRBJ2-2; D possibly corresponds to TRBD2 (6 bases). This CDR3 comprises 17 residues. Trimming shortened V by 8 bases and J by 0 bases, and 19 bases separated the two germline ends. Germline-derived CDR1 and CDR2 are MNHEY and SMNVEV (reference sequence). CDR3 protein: CASRLTRGTANTGELFF. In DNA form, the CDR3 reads TGTGCCAGCCGCCTCACCCGGGGGACCGCGAACACCGGGGAGCTGTTTTTT.

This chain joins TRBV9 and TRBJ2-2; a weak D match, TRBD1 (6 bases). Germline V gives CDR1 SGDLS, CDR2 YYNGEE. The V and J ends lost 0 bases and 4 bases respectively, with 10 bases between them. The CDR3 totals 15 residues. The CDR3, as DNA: TGTGCCAGCAGCGTAGTACCAGGGGTCACCGGGGAGCTGTTTTTT. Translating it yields CASSVVPGVTGELFF.

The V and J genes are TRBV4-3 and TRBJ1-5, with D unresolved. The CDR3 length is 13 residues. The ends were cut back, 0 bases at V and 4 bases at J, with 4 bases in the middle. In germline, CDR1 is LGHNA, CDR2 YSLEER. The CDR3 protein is CASSQDLNQPQHF. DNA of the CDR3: TGCGCCAGCAGCCAAGATCTAAATCAGCCCCAGCATTTT.

The CDR3 sequence: CASSLERGGSNEQFF. In nucleotides, the CDR3 is TGTGCCAGCAGTCTGGAGCGGGGGGGAAGCAATGAGCAGTTCTTC. V and J are TRBV6-4 and TRBJ2-1; 10 positions match TRBD2. Germline values: CDR1 MRHNA, CDR2 SNTAGT. V trimming: 5 bases; J trimming: 6 bases; junction bases outside the gene matches: 7. The CDR3 is made up of 15 amino acids.

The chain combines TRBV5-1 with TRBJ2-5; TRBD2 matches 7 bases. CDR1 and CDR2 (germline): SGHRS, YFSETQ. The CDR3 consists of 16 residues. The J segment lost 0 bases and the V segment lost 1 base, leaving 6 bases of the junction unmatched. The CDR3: CASSLNAGGNQETQYF. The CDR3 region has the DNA TGCGCCAGCAGCTTGAATGCCGGGGGGAACCAAGAGACCCAGTACTTC.

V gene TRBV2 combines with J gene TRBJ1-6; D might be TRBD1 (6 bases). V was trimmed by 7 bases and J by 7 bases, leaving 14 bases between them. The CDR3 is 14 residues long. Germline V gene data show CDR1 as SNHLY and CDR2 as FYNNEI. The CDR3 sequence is CASTQDRKNSPLHF. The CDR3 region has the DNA TGTGCCAGCACCCAGGACAGAAAAAATTCACCCCTCCACTTT.

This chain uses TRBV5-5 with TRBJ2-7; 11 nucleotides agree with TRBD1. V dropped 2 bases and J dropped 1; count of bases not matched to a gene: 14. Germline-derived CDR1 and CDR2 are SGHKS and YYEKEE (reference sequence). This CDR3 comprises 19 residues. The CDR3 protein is CASSLRTGGANLVSYEQYF. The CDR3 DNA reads TGTGCCAGCAGCTTACGGACAGGGGGCGCGAACCTAGTATCCTACGAGCAGTACTTC.

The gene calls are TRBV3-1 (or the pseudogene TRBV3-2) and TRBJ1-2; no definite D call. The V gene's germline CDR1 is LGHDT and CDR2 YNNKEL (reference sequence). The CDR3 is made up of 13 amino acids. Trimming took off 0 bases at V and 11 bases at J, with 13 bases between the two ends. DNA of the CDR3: TGTGCCAGCAGCCAAGATAGCGGGGAAGCATACACCTTC. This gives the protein CASSQDSGEAYTF.

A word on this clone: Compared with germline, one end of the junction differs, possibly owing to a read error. CDR3 bases: TGTGCCAGCAGTTTAACTCGGACTAGCGGGGGCTACGAGCAGCACTTC. Translated: CASSLTRTSGGYEQHF. V and J are TRBV28 and TRBJ2-7; 13 nucleotides agree with TRBD2. The CDR3 runs to 16 residues. From germline, CDR1 is MDHEN and CDR2 SYDVKM.

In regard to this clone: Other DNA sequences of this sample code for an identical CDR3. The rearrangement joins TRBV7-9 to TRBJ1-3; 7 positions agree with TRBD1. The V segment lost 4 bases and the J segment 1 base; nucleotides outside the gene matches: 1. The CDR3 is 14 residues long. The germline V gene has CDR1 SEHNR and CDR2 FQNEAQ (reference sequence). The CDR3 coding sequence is TGTGCCAGCAGCTCAGGGGGGTCTGGAAACACCATATATTTT. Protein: CASSSGGSGNTIYF.

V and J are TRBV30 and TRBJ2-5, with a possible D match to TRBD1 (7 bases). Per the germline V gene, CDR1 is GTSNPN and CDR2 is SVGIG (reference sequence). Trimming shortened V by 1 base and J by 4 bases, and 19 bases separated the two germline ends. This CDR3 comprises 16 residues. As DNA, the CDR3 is TGTGCCTGGAGTGCCGACAGGGAGGCTTGGGGAGAGACCCAGTACTTC. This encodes CAWSADREAWGETQYF.

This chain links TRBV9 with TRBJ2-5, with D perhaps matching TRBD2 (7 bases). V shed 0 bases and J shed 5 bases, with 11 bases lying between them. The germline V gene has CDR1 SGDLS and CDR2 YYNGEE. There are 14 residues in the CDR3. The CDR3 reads CASSVGGGAETQYF. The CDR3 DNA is TGTGCCAGCAGCGTAGGCGGGGGCGCGGAGACCCAGTACTTC.

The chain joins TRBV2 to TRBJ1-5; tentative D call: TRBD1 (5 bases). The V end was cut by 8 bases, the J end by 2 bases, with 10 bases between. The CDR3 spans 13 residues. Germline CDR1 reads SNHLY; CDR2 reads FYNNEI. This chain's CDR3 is CASRQQGNQPQHF. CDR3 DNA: TGTGCCAGCCGCCAACAGGGCAATCAGCCCCAGCATTTT. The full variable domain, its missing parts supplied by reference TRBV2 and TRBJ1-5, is EPEVTQTPSHQVTQMGQEVILRCVPISNHLYFYWYRQILGQKVEFLVSFYNNEISEKSEIFDDQFSVERPDGSNFTLKIRSTKLEDSAMYFCASRQQGNQPQHFGDGTRLSIL.

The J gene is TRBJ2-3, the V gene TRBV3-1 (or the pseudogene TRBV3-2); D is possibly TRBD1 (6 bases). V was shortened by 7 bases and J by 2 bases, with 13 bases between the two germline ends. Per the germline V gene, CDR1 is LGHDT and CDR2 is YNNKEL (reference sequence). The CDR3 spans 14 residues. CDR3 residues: CASKTGYNTDTQYF. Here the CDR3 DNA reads TGTGCCAGCAAGACAGGTTACAACACAGATACGCAGTATTTT.